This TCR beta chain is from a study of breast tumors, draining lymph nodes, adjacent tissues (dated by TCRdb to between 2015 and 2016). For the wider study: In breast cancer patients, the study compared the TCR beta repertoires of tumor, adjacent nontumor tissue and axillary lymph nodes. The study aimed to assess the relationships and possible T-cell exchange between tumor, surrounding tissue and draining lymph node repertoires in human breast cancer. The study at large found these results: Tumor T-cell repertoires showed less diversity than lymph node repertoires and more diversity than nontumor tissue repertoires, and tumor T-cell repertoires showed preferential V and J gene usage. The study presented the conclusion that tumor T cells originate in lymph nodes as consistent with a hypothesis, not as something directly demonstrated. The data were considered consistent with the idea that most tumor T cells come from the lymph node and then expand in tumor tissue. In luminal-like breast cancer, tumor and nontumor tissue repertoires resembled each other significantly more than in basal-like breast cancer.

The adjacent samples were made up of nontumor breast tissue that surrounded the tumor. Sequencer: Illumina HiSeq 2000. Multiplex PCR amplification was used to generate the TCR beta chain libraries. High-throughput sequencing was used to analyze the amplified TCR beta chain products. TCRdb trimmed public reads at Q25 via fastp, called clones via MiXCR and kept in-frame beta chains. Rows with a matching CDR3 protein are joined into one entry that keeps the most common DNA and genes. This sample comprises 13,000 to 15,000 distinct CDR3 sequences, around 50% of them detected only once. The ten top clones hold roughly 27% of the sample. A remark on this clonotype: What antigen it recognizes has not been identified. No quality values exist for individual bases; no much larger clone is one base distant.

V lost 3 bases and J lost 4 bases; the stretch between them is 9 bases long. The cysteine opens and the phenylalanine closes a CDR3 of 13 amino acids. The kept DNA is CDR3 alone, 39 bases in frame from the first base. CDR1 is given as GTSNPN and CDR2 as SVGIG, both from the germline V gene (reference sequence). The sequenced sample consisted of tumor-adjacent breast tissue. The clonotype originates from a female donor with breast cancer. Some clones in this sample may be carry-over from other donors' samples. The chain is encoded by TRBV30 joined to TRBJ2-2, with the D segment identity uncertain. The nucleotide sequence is TGTGCCTGGAGAGGGCACTTCACCGGGGAGCTGTTTTTT. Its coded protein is CAWRGHFTGELFF. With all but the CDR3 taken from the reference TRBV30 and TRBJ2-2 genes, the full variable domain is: SQTIHQWPATLVQPVGSPLSLECTVEGTSNPNLYWYRQAAGRGLQLLFYSVGIGQISSEVPQNLSASRPQDRQFILSSKKLLLSDSGFYLCAWRGHFTGELFFGEGSRLTVL.